These T cell receptor beta chains were read from a single sample in a study of response to subunit inactivated influenza vaccine. Using its own MiXCR run on the RT-PCR reads, TCRdb lists one record per CDR3 protein. Of approximately 480,000 distinct CDR3 sequences listed, roughly 9.7% are singletons. The sample was PBMCs from blood, taken 40 to 50 days after vaccination. Receptor source: a man aged 45-65 years who received an inactivated influenza vaccine. CDR3s include the opening cysteine and the closing phenylalanine or tryptophan. The D gene is left open where the match is weak. Clone size is given for some rows only: seen once, a few or many times, or a class if the clone is expanded.

many	TRBV12-3/TRBV12-4	TRBJ2-3	14	TRBD1	TGTGCCAGCATCCTGGACAGGAGCACAGATACGCAGTATTTT	CASILDRSTDTQYF
.	TRBV4-3	TRBJ1-1	14	TRBD1	TGCGCCAGCAGCCAGGAAGGGACAGGTGGTAAAGCTTTCTTT	CASSQEGTGGKAFF
.	TRBV13	TRBJ1-1	12	.	TGTGCCAGCAGCTTTGGGCCGAGAGAAGCTTTCTTT	CASSFGPREAFF
.	TRBV27	TRBJ2-2	13	.	TGTGCCAGCAGGGGGCCTAACACCGGGGAGCTGTTTTTT	CASRGPNTGELFF
many	TRBV7-9	TRBJ1-1	15	TRBD1	TGTGCCAGCAGCTTAGTGCAGGGGGCGACTACTGAAGCTTTCTTT	CASSLVQGATTEAFF
many	TRBV29-1	TRBJ2-7	13	TRBD1	TGCAGCACGAAGCGACAGGGGGGCAACGAGCAGTACTTC	CSTKRQGGNEQYF
many	TRBV12-3/TRBV12-4	TRBJ2-7	16	.	TGTGCCAGCAGCCTCAACAAGACCCCAAACCATAAGAGGCAGTACTTC	CASSLNKTPNHKRQYF
.	TRBV28	TRBJ2-1	11	.	TGTGCCAGCAGCCGCAGCCTGGAGCAGTTCTTC	CASSRSLEQFF
.	TRBV27	TRBJ2-1	18	.	TGTACCAGCAGTTTATATCTTCCGGCGGGCCCCGTTTACAATGAGCAGTTCTTC	CTSSLYLPAGPVYNEQFF
many	TRBV20-1	TRBJ2-5	15	.	TGCAGTGCCTCTGAGACCAGGGCGGGCCATCGGTCCCAGTACTTC	CSASETRAGHRSQYF
.	TRBV7-2	TRBJ2-7	14	TRBD2	TGTGCCGGCAGCTTGGAGTCGGGGGGCTACGAGCAGTACTTC	CAGSLESGGYEQYF
.	TRBV28	TRBJ2-3	14	.	TGTGCCAGCAGGACCGCGGACTACCTGGGTACGCAGTATTTT	CASRTADYLGTQYF
many	TRBV6-1	TRBJ1-6	13	TRBD1	TGTGCCAGCATGGAGACAGGGGATTCACCCCTCCACTTT	CASMETGDSPLHF
.	TRBV12-3/TRBV12-4	TRBJ2-1	17	.	TGTGCCAGCAGCCCTTACGGGGGCTCCCAAACATACAATGAGCAGTTCTTC	CASSPYGGSQTYNEQFF
.	TRBV4-2	TRBJ2-1	17	TRBD2	TGTGCCAGCAGCCAAGAGGGAGCGGGAGGACCCTACAATGAGCAGTTCTTC	CASSQEGAGGPYNEQFF
.	TRBV6-2/TRBV6-3	TRBJ1-6	15	TRBD1	TGTGCCAGCAGTACGCCCGGGACAGCCGCGTCACCCCTCCACTTT	CASSTPGTAASPLHF
few	TRBV7-9	TRBJ2-2	15	.	TGTGCCAGCAGCTTATTGGGGGCGGACACCGGGGAGCTGTTTTTT	CASSLLGADTGELFF